The 30 T cell receptor beta chains below all came from one sample that was sequenced in a study of response to subunit inactivated influenza vaccine. TCRdb itself ran the RT-PCR reads through MiXCR, one entry per CDR3 protein. The sample holds approximately 520,000 distinct CDR3 sequences; about 15% are singletons and the top ten take 2.5% to 3.5%. The sequencing used CD4+ T cells sorted from PBMCs, collected around 25 months after vaccination. The source is a man aged 50-75 years who received an inactivated influenza vaccine.

The CDR3 loop reads CATGTSNYGYTF. The CDR3 DNA reads as TGTGCCACAGGGACCTCTAACTATGGCTACACCTTC. The chain is built from TRBV10-3 and TRBJ1-2, with TRBD1 as a possible D gene (5 bases). Germline lookup yields CDR1 ENHRY and CDR2 SYGVKD. The CDR3 loop spans 12 amino acids. V lost 10 bases and J 0 bases, leaving 9 bases between the germline ends.

The genes are TRBV6-2 or TRBV6-3 and TRBJ2-2; D is undetermined. Trimming removed 6 bases from V and 7 bases from J, with 6 bases in between. The CDR3 totals 11 residues. Looked up from germline, CDR1 is MNHEY and CDR2 is SVGEGT. The CDR3 protein is CASSSVGELFF. The CDR3 DNA sequence: TGTGCCAGCAGCAGCGTCGGGGAGCTGTTTTTT.

The V call is TRBV7-2, the J call TRBJ2-7; 8 nucleotides agree with TRBD1. The germline V gene has CDR1 SGHTA and CDR2 FQGNSA. This CDR3 region has 12 residues. The junction had 8 bases not matched to a gene; V was cut back by 6 bases and J by 10 bases. The CDR3 region has the DNA TGTGCCAGCAGGTTCGGGACAGGCGGACAGTACTTC. It specifies CASRFGTGGQYF.

This clonotype was observed a handful of times. The J gene is TRBJ1-6, the V gene TRBV4-2; no reliable D call. The ends were cut back, 1 base at V and 8 bases at J, with 6 bases in the middle. Germline V gene lookup returns CDR1 LGHNA and CDR2 YNFKEQ. The CDR3 has 13 amino acids. The CDR3 DNA is TGTGCCAGCAGCCAAGTTGGGGATTCACCCCTCCACTTT. Translating gives CASSQVGDSPLHF.

There are a few counts of this clonotype. The rearrangement joins TRBV4-1 to TRBJ2-7; TRBD2 agrees at 11 bases. The germline V gene encodes CDR1 MGHRA and CDR2 YSYEKL. The CDR3 runs 16 residues. Trimming took 2 bases from V and 0 from J; bases not matched to a gene: 3. CDR3: CASSQSTSGISYEQYF. In DNA form, the CDR3 reads TGCGCCAGCAGCCAATCGACTAGCGGGATCTCCTACGAGCAGTACTTC.

Only a few counts were recorded for this clonotype. The rearrangement uses TRBV5-1 and TRBJ2-5, with D possibly TRBD1 on 6 matching bases. V shed 4 bases and J shed 7 bases, with 23 bases lying between them. The germline V gene has CDR1 SGHRS and CDR2 YFSETQ. This CDR3 spans 16 amino acids. In DNA form, the CDR3 reads TGCGCCAGCAGCCCTCGGACAGACTTCCCTTTAGGGACCCAGTACTTC. Encoded protein: CASSPRTDFPLGTQYF.

The rearrangement uses TRBV5-1 and TRBJ2-3; D perhaps matches TRBD2 (6 bases). The CDR3 runs 12 residues. V gave up 7 bases and J gave up 2 bases, with 8 bases separating them. CDR1 and CDR2 (germline): SGHRS, YFSETQ. CDR3 sequence reads: CASGTATDTQYF. Written as DNA, the CDR3 is TGCGCCAGCGGGACTGCCACAGATACGCAGTATTTT.

This clonotype was detected only a few times. The chain is built from TRBV10-3 and TRBJ2-2; TRBD1 agrees at 8 bases. J lost 4 bases, V lost 5 bases, and 3 bases had no gene match. Germline V gene lookup returns CDR1 ENHRY and CDR2 SYGVKD. There are 14 residues in the CDR3. CDR3 in amino acids: CAISPGQVTGELFF. In DNA, the CDR3 is TGTGCCATCAGTCCGGGACAGGTCACCGGGGAGCTGTTTTTT.

This clonotype showed up just a few times. The J gene is TRBJ1-1, the V gene TRBV6-5; possibly TRBD1 for D (6 bases). Germline lookup yields CDR1 MNHEY and CDR2 SVGAGI. The germline V and J ends were trimmed by 2 bases and 4 bases, with 11 bases remaining between them. The CDR3 contains 14 residues. This chain's CDR3 is CASSYGGGPTEAFF. The CDR3 nucleotides read TGTGCCAGCAGTTACGGTGGGGGGCCCACTGAAGCTTTCTTT.

This chain joins TRBV20-1 and TRBJ2-6; D is unresolved. The CDR3 runs 14 residues. Germline assignment: CDR1 DFQATT and CDR2 SNEGSKA (reference sequence). Between the trimmed V and J ends, which lost 3 bases and 0 bases, there was a span of 6 bases. The DNA of the CDR3 is TGCAGTGCTAGGGCGGACTCTGGGGCCAACGTCCTGACTTTC. It specifies CSARADSGANVLTF.

This CDR3 reads CASSEAGHYTDTQYF. As DNA, the CDR3 is TGTGCCAGCAGCGAAGCGGGACATTATACAGATACGCAGTATTTT. This chain links TRBV7-2 with TRBJ2-3, with a possible D match to TRBD2 (7 bases). V lost 5 bases and J lost 3, with 15 bases in between. The CDR3 extends over 15 amino acids. CDR1 and CDR2 (germline): SGHTA, FQGNSA.

This sequence joins TRBV3-1 and TRBJ1-2; 10 positions agree with TRBD1. J lost 7 bases, V lost 5 bases, and 7 bases had no gene match. CDR1 LGHDT and CDR2 YNNKEL come from the germline V gene (reference sequence). This CDR3 is 14 amino acids long. The chain's CDR3 is CASSTRQGAVGYTF. CDR3 nucleotide sequence: TGTGCCAGCAGCACGCGACAGGGGGCGGTTGGCTACACCTTC.

This clonotype appeared a few times. The chain is built from TRBV27 and TRBJ2-7; D ambiguous. The CDR3 has 14 residues. V lost 3 bases, J lost 5 bases, and 14 bases lay in between. From germline, CDR1 is MNHEY and CDR2 SMNVEV (reference sequence). The CDR3 nucleotides are TGTGCCAGCAGTTTTGACCCCAGAAGAAACGAGCAGTACTTC. Translating gives CASSFDPRRNEQYF.

The rearrangement uses TRBV20-1 and TRBJ2-7; tentatively, D is TRBD2 (6 bases). The V gene's germline CDR1 is DFQATT and CDR2 SNEGSKA (reference sequence). Trimming shortened V by 3 bases and J by 0 bases, and 12 bases separated the two germline ends. The CDR3 runs 14 residues. DNA for the CDR3: TGCAGTGCTAGGGTAGGAGGGAGCTCCTACGAGCAGTACTTC. Its protein is CSARVGGSSYEQYF.

The chain is built from TRBV20-1 and TRBJ2-7, with 11 nucleotides matching TRBD2. The V segment lost 6 bases and the J segment 6 bases; nucleotides outside the gene matches: 7. The CDR3 runs to 13 residues. Germline CDR1 DFQATT, CDR2 SNEGSKA (reference sequence). The CDR3 DNA is TGCAGTGCCGCACTAGCGGGGGCGGGCGAGCAGTACTTC. This gives the protein CSAALAGAGEQYF.

This clonotype has at least ten counts. This chain uses TRBV7-8 with TRBJ2-1; 8 bases fit TRBD1. CDR1 and CDR2 from the germline V gene are SGHVS and FQNEAQ. The V and J ends lost 3 bases and 1 base, in that order; junction bases with no gene match: 5. This CDR3 is built from 16 residues. The DNA of the CDR3 is TGTGCCAGCAGCTTGGGGGGACAGGCATCCTACAATGAGCAGTTCTTC. Translation: CASSLGGQASYNEQFF.

This clonotype has ten or more counts. V is TRBV10-3 and J is TRBJ1-1; D is undetermined. The CDR3 runs to 11 residues. CDR1 ENHRY and CDR2 SYGVKD come from the germline V gene. Trimming took 4 bases from V and 4 from J, leaving 4 bases between them. CDR3 DNA: TGTGCCATCAGTGCGAGCACTGAAGCTTTCTTT. Its protein product is CAISASTEAFF.

The chain carries TRBV4-3 and TRBJ1-5; D is perhaps TRBD1 (5 bases). The germline gives CDR1 LGHNA, CDR2 YSLEER. V was cut by 1 base and J by 8 bases, with 12 bases left in between. This CDR3 is 14 amino acids long. The CDR3 is CASSQGGMGEPQHF. CDR3 sequence (DNA): TGCGCCAGCAGCCAAGGAGGCATGGGGGAGCCCCAGCATTTT.

The rearrangement links TRBV10-3 to TRBJ2-4; D unclear. CDR3 length: 12 residues. Per the germline V gene, CDR1 is ENHRY and CDR2 is SYGVKD. Trimming shortened V by 3 bases and J by 11 bases, and 11 bases separated the two germline ends. DNA of the CDR3: TGTGCCATCAGTGACCGACCGTTAGTTCAGTACTTC. Residues: CAISDRPLVQYF.

The sample holds a few counts of this clonotype. The chain combines TRBV5-6 with TRBJ2-3; TRBD2 is a possible D gene (6 bases). CDR1 is SGHDT and CDR2 is YYEEEE in the germline V gene. Trimming removed 0 bases at V and 4 bases at J, with 18 bases between. The CDR3 length is 17 residues. For the CDR3, the DNA is TGTGCCAGCAGCTTGGCCCGACTAGGGTATTCCCCAGATACGCAGTATTTT. This sequence encodes CASSLARLGYSPDTQYF. Drawing the rest from reference TRBV5-6 and TRBJ2-3, the complete variable domain is DAGVTQSPTHLIKTRGQQVTLRCSPKSGHDTVSWYQQALGQGPQFIFQYYEEEERQRGNFPDRFSGHQFPNYSSELNVNALLLGDSALYLCASSLARLGYSPDTQYFGPGTRLTVL.

This clonotype was found a few times. The chain has TRBV2 and TRBJ1-1, with 8 bases that match TRBD1. CDR3 size: 14 residues. V lost 7 bases to trimming and J lost 1 base; unmatched junction nucleotides: 5. CDR1 SNHLY and CDR2 FYNNEI come from the germline V gene. The CDR3 region is CASTGDRSNTEAFF. The CDR3 DNA is TGTGCCAGCACCGGGGACAGGTCGAACACTGAAGCTTTCTTT.

The V and J genes are TRBV11-2 and TRBJ2-3; D ambiguous. The ends were cut back, 5 bases at V and 3 bases at J, with 21 bases in the middle. Germline-derived CDR1 and CDR2 are SGHAT and FQNNGV. The CDR3 length is 17 residues. The CDR3 DNA reads as TGTGCCAGCAGCATCTCTGTTAGGTTCGGCTCGACAGATACGCAGTATTTT. Its protein product is CASSISVRFGSTDTQYF.

This chain connects TRBV2 to TRBJ2-1, with 8 bases matching TRBD2. Germline trimming cut 4 bases from V and 8 bases from J; bases unmatched to any gene: 7. This CDR3 region has 14 residues. Germline V CDR1 and CDR2: SNHLY, FYNNEI. The CDR3 sequence is CASSGGTSIDEQFF. The DNA for the CDR3 is TGTGCCAGCAGTGGCGGGACTAGTATCGATGAGCAGTTCTTC.

The table lists this clonotype with a few counts. The chain couples TRBV4-3 to TRBJ2-3; D unclear. Germline CDR1 is LGHNA and CDR2 is YSLEER. This CDR3 region has 15 residues. Deletions cut 0 bases from V and 6 bases from J, with 13 bases between. The CDR3 sequence: CASSQDYVTADTQYF. Here the CDR3 DNA reads TGCGCCAGCAGCCAAGATTATGTTACGGCTGATACGCAGTATTTT.

This chain joins TRBV20-1 and TRBJ2-7; 10 nucleotides align to TRBD2. The germline V gene has CDR1 DFQATT and CDR2 SNEGSKA (reference sequence). The CDR3 extends over 13 amino acids. V shed 5 bases and J 7 bases; nucleotides not matched to a gene: 8. CDR3 nucleotides: TGCAGTGCTTCCCCTAGCGGGAGCGGGGAGCAGTACTTC. It specifies CSASPSGSGEQYF.

This rearrangement joins TRBV5-6 to TRBJ2-7; D might be TRBD2 (5 bases). Germline lookup yields CDR1 SGHDT and CDR2 YYEEEE. The CDR3 is 15 residues long. The V and J ends lost 4 bases and 3 bases respectively, with 17 bases between them. The CDR3 DNA reads as TGTGCCAGCAGCCAGAGAGGACTGAAAAGCTACGAGCAGTACTTC. It specifies CASSQRGLKSYEQYF.

This clonotype was detected only a few times. The gene calls are TRBV11-1 and TRBJ1-1, with D unclear. Germline assignment: CDR1 SGHAT and CDR2 FQDESV (reference sequence). The CDR3 extends over 13 amino acids. V gave up 4 bases and J gave up 1 base, with 7 bases separating them. CDR3 coding DNA: TGTGCCAGCAGCTACCAAAAGAACACTGAAGCTTTCTTT. The encoded protein is CASSYQKNTEAFF. The variable domain in full, completed from reference TRBV11-1 and TRBJ1-1, reads EAEVAQSPRYKITEKSQAVAFWCDPISGHATLYWYRQILGQGPELLVQFQDESVVDDSQLPKDRFSAERLKGVDSTLKIQPAELGDSAMYLCASSYQKNTEAFFGQGTRLTVV.

The chain recombines TRBV20-1 with TRBJ2-3; 10 bases align to TRBD2. The J segment lost 1 base and the V segment lost 5 bases, leaving 12 bases of the junction unmatched. This CDR3 is built from 17 residues. Per germline, CDR1 DFQATT and CDR2 SNEGSKA (reference sequence). CDR3 DNA: TGCAGTGCTGGGGAGGCGATAAGCGGGGGGGGCACAGATACGCAGTATTTT. Its protein product is CSAGEAISGGGTDTQYF.

This chain connects TRBV10-3 to TRBJ2-3; TRBD1 might be the D (6 bases). Trimming shortened V by 3 bases and J by 0 bases, and 10 bases separated the two germline ends. Germline loops: CDR1 ENHRY, CDR2 SYGVKD. There are 15 residues in the CDR3. CDR3 region: CAISDDRKSTDTQYF. As DNA, the CDR3 is TGTGCCATCAGTGATGACAGGAAAAGCACAGATACGCAGTATTTT.

This clonotype was counted a single time. This chain links TRBV20-1 with TRBJ1-4; D is perhaps TRBD1 (5 bases). The CDR3 length is 16 residues. CDR1 is DFQATT and CDR2 is SNEGSKA in the germline V gene (reference sequence). V lost 5 bases, J lost 7 bases, and 23 bases lay in between. CDR3 in amino acids: CSAWGPGPGRGEKLFF. The CDR3 coding sequence is TGCAGTGCTTGGGGCCCGGGACCGGGAAGGGGTGAAAAACTGTTTTTT.